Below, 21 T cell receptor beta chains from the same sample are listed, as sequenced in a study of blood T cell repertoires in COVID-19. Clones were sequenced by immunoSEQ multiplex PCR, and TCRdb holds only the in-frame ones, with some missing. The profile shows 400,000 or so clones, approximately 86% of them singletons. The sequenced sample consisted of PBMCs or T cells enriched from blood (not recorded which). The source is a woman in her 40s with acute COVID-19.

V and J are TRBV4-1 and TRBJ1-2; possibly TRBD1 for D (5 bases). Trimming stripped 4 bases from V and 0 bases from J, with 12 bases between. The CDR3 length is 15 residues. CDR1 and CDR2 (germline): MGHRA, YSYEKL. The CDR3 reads CASSPRQLTNYGYTF. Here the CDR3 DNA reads TGCGCCAGCAGCCCGCGACAGCTTACTAACTATGGCTACACCTTC.

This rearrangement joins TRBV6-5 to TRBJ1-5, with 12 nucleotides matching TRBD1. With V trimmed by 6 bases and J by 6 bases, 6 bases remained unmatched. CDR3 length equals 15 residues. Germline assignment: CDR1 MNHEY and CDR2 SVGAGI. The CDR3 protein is CASSPGQGASQPQHF. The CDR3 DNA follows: TGTGCCAGCAGCCCGGGACAGGGGGCAAGTCAGCCCCAGCATTTT.

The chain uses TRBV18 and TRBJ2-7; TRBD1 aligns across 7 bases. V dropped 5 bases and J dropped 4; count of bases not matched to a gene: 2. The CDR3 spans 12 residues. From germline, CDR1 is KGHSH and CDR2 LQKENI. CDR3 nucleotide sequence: TGTGCCAGCTCAGAGGGGGCGTACGAGCAGTACTTC. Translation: CASSEGAYEQYF.

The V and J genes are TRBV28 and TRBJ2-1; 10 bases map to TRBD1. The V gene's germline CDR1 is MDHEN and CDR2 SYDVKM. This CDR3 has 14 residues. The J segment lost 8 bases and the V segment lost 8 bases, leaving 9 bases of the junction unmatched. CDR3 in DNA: TGTGCCAGCGGCTTCCGGGACAGGGGCCATGAGCAGTTCTTC. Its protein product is CASGFRDRGHEQFF.

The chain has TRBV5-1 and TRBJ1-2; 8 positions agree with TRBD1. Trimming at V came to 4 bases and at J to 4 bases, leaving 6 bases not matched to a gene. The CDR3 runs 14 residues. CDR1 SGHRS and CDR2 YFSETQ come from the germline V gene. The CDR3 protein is CASSRTGGTYGYTF. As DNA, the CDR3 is TGCGCCAGCAGCCGTACAGGGGGGACCTATGGCTACACCTTC.

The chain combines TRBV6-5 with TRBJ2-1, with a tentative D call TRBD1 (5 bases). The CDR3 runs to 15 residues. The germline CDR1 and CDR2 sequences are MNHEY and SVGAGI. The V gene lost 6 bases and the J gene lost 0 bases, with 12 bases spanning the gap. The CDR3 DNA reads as TGTGCCAGCAGGCCAGGGATTAGCTCCTACAATGAGCAGTTCTTC. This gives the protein CASRPGISSYNEQFF.

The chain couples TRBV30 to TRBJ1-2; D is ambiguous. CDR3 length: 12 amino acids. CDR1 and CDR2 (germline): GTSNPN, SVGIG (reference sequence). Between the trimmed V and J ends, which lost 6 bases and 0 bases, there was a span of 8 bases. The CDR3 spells CACLAANYGYTF. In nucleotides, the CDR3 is TGTGCCTGCCTGGCCGCTAACTATGGCTACACCTTC.

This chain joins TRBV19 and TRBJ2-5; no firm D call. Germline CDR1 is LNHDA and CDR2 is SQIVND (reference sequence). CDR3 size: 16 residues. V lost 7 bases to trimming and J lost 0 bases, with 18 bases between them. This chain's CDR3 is CASKSPARWYQETQYF. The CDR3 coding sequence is TGTGCCAGTAAAAGCCCTGCACGTTGGTACCAAGAGACCCAGTACTTC.

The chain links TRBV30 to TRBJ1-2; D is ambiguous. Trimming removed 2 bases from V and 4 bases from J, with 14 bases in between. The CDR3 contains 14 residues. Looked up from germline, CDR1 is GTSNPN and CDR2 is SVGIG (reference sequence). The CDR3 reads CAWSSAGRSYGYTF. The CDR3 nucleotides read TGTGCCTGGAGTTCCGCTGGGCGCAGCTATGGCTACACCTTC. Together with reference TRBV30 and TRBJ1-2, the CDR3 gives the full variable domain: SQTIHQWPATLVQPVGSPLSLECTVEGTSNPNLYWYRQAAGRGLQLLFYSVGIGQISSEVPQNLSASRPQDRQFILSSKKLLLSDSGFYLCAWSSAGRSYGYTFGSGTRLTVV.

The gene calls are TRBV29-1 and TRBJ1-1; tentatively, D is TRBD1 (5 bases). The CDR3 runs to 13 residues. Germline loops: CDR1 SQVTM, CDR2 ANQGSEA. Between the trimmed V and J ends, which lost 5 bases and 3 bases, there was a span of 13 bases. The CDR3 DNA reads TGCAGCGTTAGGAAAGGAGGGGACACTGAAGCTTTCTTT. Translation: CSVRKGGDTEAFF.

The CDR3: CASSEVESSGNTGELFF. The CDR3 coding sequence is TGTGCCAGCAGTGAAGTTGAGTCTAGCGGGAACACCGGGGAGCTGTTTTTT. V usage is TRBV2 and J usage is TRBJ2-2; the match to TRBD2 covers 7 bases. V lost 1 base, J lost 1 base, and 6 bases stayed unmatched. CDR3 size: 17 residues. Per the germline V gene, CDR1 is SNHLY and CDR2 is FYNNEI.

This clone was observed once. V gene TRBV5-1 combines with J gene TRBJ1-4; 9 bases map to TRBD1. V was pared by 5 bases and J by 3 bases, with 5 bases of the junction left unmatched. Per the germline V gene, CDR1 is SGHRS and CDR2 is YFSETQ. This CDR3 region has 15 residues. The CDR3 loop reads CASSRTGAANEKLFF. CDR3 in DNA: TGCGCCAGCAGTCGGACAGGGGCGGCTAATGAAAAACTGTTTTTT.

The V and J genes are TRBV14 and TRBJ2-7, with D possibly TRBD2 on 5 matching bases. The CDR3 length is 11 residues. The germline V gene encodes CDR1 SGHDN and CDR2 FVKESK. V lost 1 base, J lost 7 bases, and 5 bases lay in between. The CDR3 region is CASSQGTEQYF. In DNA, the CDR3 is TGTGCCAGCAGCCAAGGGACTGAGCAGTACTTC.

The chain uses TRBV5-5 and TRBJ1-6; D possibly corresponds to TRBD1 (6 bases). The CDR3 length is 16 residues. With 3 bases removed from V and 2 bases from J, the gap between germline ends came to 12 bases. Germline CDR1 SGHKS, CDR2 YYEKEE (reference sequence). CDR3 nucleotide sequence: TGTGCCAGCAGCTCGAACAGGGCCCCCTATAATTCACCCCTCCACTTT. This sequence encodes CASSSNRAPYNSPLHF.

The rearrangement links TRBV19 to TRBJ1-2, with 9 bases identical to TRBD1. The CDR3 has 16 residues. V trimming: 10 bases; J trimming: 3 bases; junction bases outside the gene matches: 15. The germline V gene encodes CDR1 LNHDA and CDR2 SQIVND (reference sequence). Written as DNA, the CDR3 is TGTGCCACCCACGACAGGGGGAAAAACGGGGACTATGGCTACACCTTC. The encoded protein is CATHDRGKNGDYGYTF.

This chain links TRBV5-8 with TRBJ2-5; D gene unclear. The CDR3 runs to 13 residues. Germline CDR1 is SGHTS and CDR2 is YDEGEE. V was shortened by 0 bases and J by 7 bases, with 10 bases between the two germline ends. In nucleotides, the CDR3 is TGTGCCAGCAGCTTGGAGTGGGCCGGGACCCAGTACTTC. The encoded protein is CASSLEWAGTQYF.

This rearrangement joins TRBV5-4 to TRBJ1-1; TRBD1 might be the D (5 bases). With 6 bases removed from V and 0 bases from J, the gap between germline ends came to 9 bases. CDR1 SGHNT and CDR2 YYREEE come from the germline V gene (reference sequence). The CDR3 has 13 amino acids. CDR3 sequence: CASTQGVNTEAFF. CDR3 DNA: TGTGCCAGCACCCAAGGGGTGAACACTGAAGCTTTCTTT. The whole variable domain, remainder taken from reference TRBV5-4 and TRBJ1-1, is ETGVTQSPTHLIKTRGQQVTLRCSSQSGHNTVSWYQQALGQGPQFIFQYYREEENGRGNFPPRFSGLQFPNYSSELNVNALELDDSALYLCASTQGVNTEAFFGQGTRLTVV.

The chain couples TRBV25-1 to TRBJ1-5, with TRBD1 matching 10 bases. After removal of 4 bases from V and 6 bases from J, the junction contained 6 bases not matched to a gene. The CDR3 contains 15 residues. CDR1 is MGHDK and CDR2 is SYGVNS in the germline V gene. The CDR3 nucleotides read TGTGCCAGCAGTGGGGACAGGGGATATGGTCAGCCCCAGCATTTT. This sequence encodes CASSGDRGYGQPQHF.

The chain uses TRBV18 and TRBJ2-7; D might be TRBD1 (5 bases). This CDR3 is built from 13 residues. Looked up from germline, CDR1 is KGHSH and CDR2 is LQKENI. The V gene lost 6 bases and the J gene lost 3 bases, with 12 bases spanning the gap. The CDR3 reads CASSKTEHYEQYF. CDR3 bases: TGTGCCAGCTCGAAGACAGAGCACTACGAGCAGTACTTC.

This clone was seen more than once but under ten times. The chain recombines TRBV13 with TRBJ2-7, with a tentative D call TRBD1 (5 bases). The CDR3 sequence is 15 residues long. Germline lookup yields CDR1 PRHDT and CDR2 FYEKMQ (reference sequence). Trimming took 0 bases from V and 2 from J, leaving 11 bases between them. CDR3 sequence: CASSLGPWGTYEQYF. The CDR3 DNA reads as TGTGCCAGCAGCTTAGGCCCCTGGGGCACCTACGAGCAGTACTTC.

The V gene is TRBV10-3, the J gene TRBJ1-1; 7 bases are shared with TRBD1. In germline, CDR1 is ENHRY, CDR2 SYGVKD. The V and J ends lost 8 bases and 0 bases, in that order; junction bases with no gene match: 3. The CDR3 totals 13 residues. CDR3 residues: CAIQGTVNTEAFF. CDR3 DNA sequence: TGTGCCATCCAAGGGACAGTGAACACTGAAGCTTTCTTT.